This record covers a single TCR beta chain. Its antigen remains unknown. These data are taken from a study of shared clonotypes between healthy human individuals. The method was immunoSEQ multiplex PCR; TCRdb's version includes in-frame clones alone and lacks a portion of them. The sample includes some 680,000 clones, around 73% of them seen just once. The study, taken as a whole, reports: Though the depth was large, rarefaction showed that sorted-subset sequencing was incomplete.

In germline, CDR1 is SGHTA, CDR2 FQGNSA. The CDR3 spans 15 residues. The trim removed 3 bases at V and 2 bases at J, leaving 4 bases unmatched. The specimen sequenced was memory CD4+ T cells sorted from blood. Subset specified: CD45RA-negative fraction. The TCR originated in a woman aged 30 to 39 in good health. The J gene is TRBJ2-1, the V gene TRBV7-2, with 7 bases that match TRBD2. CDR3 protein: CASSFTAGTYNEQFF. Written as DNA, the CDR3 is TGTGCCAGCAGCTTCACAGCGGGAACCTACAATGAGCAGTTCTTC. Variable domain in full (rest from reference TRBV7-2 and TRBJ2-1): GAGVSQSPSNKVTEKGKDVELRCDPISGHTALYWYRQSLGQGLEFLIYFQGNSAPDKSGLPSDRFSAERTGGSVSTLTIQRTQQEDSAVYLCASSFTAGTYNEQFFGPGTRLTVL.